This is a list of T cell receptor beta chains from one sample in a study of blood T cell repertoires in COVID-19. The protocol was immunoSEQ multiplex PCR, while the TCRdb copy is restricted to in-frame clones and leaves out a portion. The repertoire consists of 100,000 to 150,000 clones, with around four fifths occurring once and the leading ten covering approximately 5.7%. Sequencing used peripheral blood. The origin of the receptors is a man between 60 and 70 years old with acute or convalescent COVID-19. Both conserved end residues are part of each CDR3. A D gene is named only where the DNA matches it firmly. A row's size may be missing; if present it is once, few, many or a size class.

cdr3_nt cdr3_aa d_call j_call clone_size v_call
TGTGCCTGGACTACCTATGGGAGGTCTGGAAACACCATATATTTT CAWTTYGRSGNTIYF . TRBJ1-3 . TRBV30
TGCAGTGCTAGTGAACAGGGGAAGGGAGTTCAGCCCCAGCATTTT CSASEQGKGVQPQHF TRBD1 TRBJ1-5 few TRBV20-1
TGTGCCAGTAGTCCCGAGGCAGTCATCTATGGCTACACCTTC CASSPEAVIYGYTF . TRBJ1-2 . TRBV19
TGTGCCAGCAGTTACTCCAGCGGCACAGATACGCAGTATTTT CASSYSSGTDTQYF . TRBJ2-3 . TRBV6-2/TRBV6-3
TGTGCCAGCAGCTTAGCTTATGTCGTACTAGCAAACTACTACAATGAGCAGTTCTTC CASSLAYVVLANYYNEQFF . TRBJ2-1 . TRBV7-9
TGTGCCAGCAGTCCACGCAGGGACAGTTATGGCTACACCTTC CASSPRRDSYGYTF TRBD1 TRBJ1-2 . TRBV27
TGTGCCAGCAGCCATGGGACTAGCCTCAATGAGCAGTTCTTC CASSHGTSLNEQFF TRBD2 TRBJ2-1 . TRBV7-3
TGCGCCAGCAGCTTGTTACTTCGGTTTCCCTACAATGAGCAGTTCTTC CASSLLLRFPYNEQFF . TRBJ2-1 once TRBV5-1
TGTGCCAGCAGCTCTCCGACTAGCACACGGGATACGCAGTATTTT CASSSPTSTRDTQYF TRBD2 TRBJ2-3 . TRBV11-2
TGTGCCAGCTCACCCTTTACAGGGTTGAACACTGAAGCTTTCTTT CASSPFTGLNTEAFF . TRBJ1-1 . TRBV18
TGTGCCAGCAGCCCTAGCTCAACCGGGGAGCTGTTTTTT CASSPSSTGELFF . TRBJ2-2 . TRBV7-9
TGTGCCAGCAGCCAAGATCTGGGGCATGAGACCCAGTACTTC CASSQDLGHETQYF . TRBJ2-5 few TRBV4-2
TGTGCCAGCAGCTTGCCGGACAGTCCCTCACCCCTCCACTTT CASSLPDSPSPLHF . TRBJ1-6 . TRBV5-8
TGTGCCACCAGAAAGGGACTAGCTGGTGATACGCAGTATTTT CATRKGLAGDTQYF TRBD2 TRBJ2-3 . TRBV15
TGTGCCAGCAGCGATGGACTGTACGAGCAGTACTTC CASSDGLYEQYF . TRBJ2-7 . TRBV5-6
TGTGCCAGCAGTTTATCGCCTAGCGGGGGGTACGAGCAGTACTTC CASSLSPSGGYEQYF TRBD2 TRBJ2-7 . TRBV27
TGCGCCAGCAGCGTACAGGGGGCTCGCTACGAGCAGTACTTC CASSVQGARYEQYF TRBD1 TRBJ2-7 . TRBV5-1
TGTGCCAGCAGCCAAGCGGCACAGGGCTTCAATCAGCCCCAGCATTTT CASSQAAQGFNQPQHF . TRBJ1-5 . TRBV3-1/TRBV3-2
TGTGCCAGCAGCTTAGCGAGGACAGGGATCCACGAGCAGTACTTC CASSLARTGIHEQYF TRBD1 TRBJ2-7 . TRBV11-2
TGTGCCTGGAGTGTAGGCGGGGGATCCGAGCAGTACTTC CAWSVGGGSEQYF TRBD2 TRBJ2-7 . TRBV30
TGCAGCGTTGATAGGCCTAGCGGGAGAGCCAGAGAGCAGTTCTTC CSVDRPSGRAREQFF TRBD2 TRBJ2-1 few TRBV29-1
TGTGCCAGTAGCCAGGACAGGAGGAGCTATGGCTACACCTTC CASSQDRRSYGYTF TRBD1 TRBJ1-2 . TRBV19
TGTGCCACCAGTTCAGGGGGCTCTCTTAACTATGGCTACACCTTC CATSSGGSLNYGYTF TRBD1 TRBJ1-2 . TRBV24-1
TGTGCCTGGAGTCACAGGGGCAATCAGCCCCAGCATTTT CAWSHRGNQPQHF . TRBJ1-5 . TRBV30
TGTGCCAGCAGCTTTGCCCTCGGACAGCAGAATCAGCCCCAGCATTTT CASSFALGQQNQPQHF . TRBJ1-5 few TRBV7-8
TGTGCCAGCAGTGAAAGGACTCTTAATTCACCCCTCCACTTT CASSERTLNSPLHF . TRBJ1-6 . TRBV2
TGTGCCAGCAGTGAAAGGGAGGGATGGAGGGTTGGCTACACCTTC CASSEREGWRVGYTF . TRBJ1-2 . TRBV25-1
TGTGCCAGTACCGCGGGGAGGGCCGGGGGTCAGCCCCAGCATTTT CASTAGRAGGQPQHF . TRBJ1-5 . TRBV19
TGTGCCAGCAGTCAACCTCCCGCAGGGGGCCGGGGCTACACCTTC CASSQPPAGGRGYTF TRBD1 TRBJ1-2 . TRBV6-5
TGCGCCAGCAGCCTGCGGGACAGCCCGGCGGAGGGCTACACCTTC CASSLRDSPAEGYTF TRBD1 TRBJ1-2 few TRBV4-1
TGTGCCTGGAGTGTACTGGACACTTACTCTGGAAACACCATATATTTT CAWSVLDTYSGNTIYF . TRBJ1-3 few TRBV30
TGTGCCAGCAGTGAACTCAGCGGTGTCTGGGAGCTGTTTTTT CASSELSGVWELFF . TRBJ2-2 . TRBV6-1
TGTGCCTGGAGTCCGCTCCCCTCGGGGAACACTGAAGCTTTCTTT CAWSPLPSGNTEAFF . TRBJ1-1 few TRBV30
TGTGCCAGCAGCTCCTCCACAGGTAGCAATCAGCCCCAGCATTTT CASSSSTGSNQPQHF . TRBJ1-5 . TRBV6-5
TGTGCCAGCAGCTCAGGGTTTTTGAGCTCTGGGGCCAACGTCCTGACTTTC CASSSGFLSSGANVLTF . TRBJ2-6 . TRBV7-8
TGCGCCAGCAGTGAGTCGACCCAGGGTAGAGGGCAGTTCTTC CASSESTQGRGQFF . TRBJ2-1 . TRBV10-2
TGTGCCAGCAGCTTGACAGATTTGAACACTGAAGCTTTCTTT CASSLTDLNTEAFF . TRBJ1-1 . TRBV5-5
TGTGCCAGCAGCGTGAGACAGGGGAGCTATGGCTACACCTTC CASSVRQGSYGYTF TRBD1 TRBJ1-2 . TRBV5-6
TGTGCCAGCAGTTTATCGAGGGCGGGGGGAGATACGCAGTATTTT CASSLSRAGGDTQYF TRBD2 TRBJ2-3 . TRBV27
TGTGCCTGGAGTAAAGGGGGCAGCTTTAACGGGGAGCTGTTTTTT CAWSKGGSFNGELFF TRBD1 TRBJ2-2 . TRBV30
TGCGCCAGCAGCTTCGACAGGGGAAGGACTGAAGCTTTCTTT CASSFDRGRTEAFF TRBD1 TRBJ1-1 . TRBV5-1
TGTGCCACCAGCAGAGTAGCGGACGAGCAGTACTTC CATSRVADEQYF . TRBJ2-7 . TRBV15
TGCGCCAGCAGTGAGTCGCGCTACCACAATGAGCAGTTCTTC CASSESRYHNEQFF . TRBJ2-1 . TRBV10-1
TGCGCCAGCAGCCACCCGGGACTAGCGGGGGTCGGCGGCACAGATACGCAGTATTTT CASSHPGLAGVGGTDTQYF TRBD2 TRBJ2-3 . TRBV4-1
TGTGCCAGCAGCGTAGAGGGGTTCCCGGTCACAGATACGCAGTATTTT CASSVEGFPVTDTQYF . TRBJ2-3 . TRBV9
TGTGCCAGCAGTGAACGAAGACTAGCGGGAGGGCGCAATGAGCAGTTCTTC CASSERRLAGGRNEQFF TRBD2 TRBJ2-1 . TRBV2
TGTGCCAGCCTCCAGGTGGGGAGCGGGGAGCTGTTTTTT CASLQVGSGELFF . TRBJ2-2 . TRBV6-6
TGTGCCAGCAGCGGATCTAGCGGGAGAGTCAATGAGCAGTTCTTC CASSGSSGRVNEQFF TRBD2 TRBJ2-1 . TRBV5-4
TGCGCCAGCAGCTTGTTCCAGGGGGGAACCGGGGAGCTGTTTTTT CASSLFQGGTGELFF . TRBJ2-2 once TRBV5-1
TGTGCCAGCAGCTTAAGGGCAGGGGGCACGGACATTCAGTACTTC CASSLRAGGTDIQYF TRBD1 TRBJ2-4 few TRBV11-2
TGTGCCAGCAGCGTAGCTACGGGGGCCGGGGAGCTGTTTTTT CASSVATGAGELFF . TRBJ2-2 . TRBV9
TGTGCCAGCAGCTTAAATCCCCCATCGAGTAGCCGGTACGAGCAGTACTTC CASSLNPPSSSRYEQYF . TRBJ2-7 . TRBV7-8
TGTGCCAGCAGTCAAAAGAATGGGGGGCAGGGGGCCGCAGATACGCAGTATTTT CASSQKNGGQGAADTQYF TRBD1 TRBJ2-3 few TRBV6-6
TGTGCCACCACAGACGGGAGCCCCTCCTACAATGAGCAGTTCTTC CATTDGSPSYNEQFF . TRBJ2-1 . TRBV15
TGTGCCAGCAGCTTAGCGGGGACTGGCACAGATACGCAGTATTTT CASSLAGTGTDTQYF . TRBJ2-3 . TRBV7-3
TGTGCCAGCAGCCAGGGCGGGGCCGGGGTTGCAAACACCATATATTTT CASSQGGAGVANTIYF . TRBJ1-3 . TRBV3-1/TRBV3-2
TGCGCCAGCAGCTGGGAAGGGGGCTTGGGTACAGATACGCAGTATTTT CASSWEGGLGTDTQYF TRBD1 TRBJ2-3 medium-sized TRBV5-1
TGTGCCAGCAGCCAATTAGGCGGCTACAATGAGCAGTTCTTC CASSQLGGYNEQFF . TRBJ2-1 . TRBV14
TGTGCCAGCAGCCGTCGACACTATAATTCACCCCTCCACTTT CASSRRHYNSPLHF . TRBJ1-6 . TRBV13
TGTGCCAGCTCACAGGGGCCTGGAAACACCATATATTTT CASSQGPGNTIYF . TRBJ1-3 . TRBV18